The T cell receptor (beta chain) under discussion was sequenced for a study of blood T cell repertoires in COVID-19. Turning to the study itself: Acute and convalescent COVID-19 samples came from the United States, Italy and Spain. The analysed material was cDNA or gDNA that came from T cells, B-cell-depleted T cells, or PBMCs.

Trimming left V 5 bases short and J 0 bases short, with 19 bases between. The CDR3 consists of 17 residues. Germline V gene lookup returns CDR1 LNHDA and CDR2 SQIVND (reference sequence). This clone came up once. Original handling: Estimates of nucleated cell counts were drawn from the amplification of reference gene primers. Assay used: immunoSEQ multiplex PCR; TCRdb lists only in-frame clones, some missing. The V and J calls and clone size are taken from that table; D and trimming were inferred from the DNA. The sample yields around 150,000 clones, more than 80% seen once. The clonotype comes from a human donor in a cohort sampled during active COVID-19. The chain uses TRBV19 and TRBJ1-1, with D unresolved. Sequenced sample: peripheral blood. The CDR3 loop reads CASSSEVPSGMNTEAFF. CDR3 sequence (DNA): TGTGCCAGTAGTTCAGAAGTCCCCTCAGGAATGAACACTGAAGCTTTCTTT.